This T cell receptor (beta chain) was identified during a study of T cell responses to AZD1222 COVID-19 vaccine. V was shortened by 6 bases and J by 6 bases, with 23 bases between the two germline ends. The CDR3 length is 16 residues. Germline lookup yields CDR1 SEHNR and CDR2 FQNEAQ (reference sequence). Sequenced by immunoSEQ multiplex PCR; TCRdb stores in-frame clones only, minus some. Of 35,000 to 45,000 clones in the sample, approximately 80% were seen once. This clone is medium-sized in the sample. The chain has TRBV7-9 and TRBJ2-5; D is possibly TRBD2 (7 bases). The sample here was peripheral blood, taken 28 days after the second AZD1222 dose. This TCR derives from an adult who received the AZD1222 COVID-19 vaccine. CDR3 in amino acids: CASRLTGSSGGKTQYF. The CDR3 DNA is TGTGCCAGCAGGCTGACAGGCTCTTCGGGGGGTAAGACCCAGTACTTC.